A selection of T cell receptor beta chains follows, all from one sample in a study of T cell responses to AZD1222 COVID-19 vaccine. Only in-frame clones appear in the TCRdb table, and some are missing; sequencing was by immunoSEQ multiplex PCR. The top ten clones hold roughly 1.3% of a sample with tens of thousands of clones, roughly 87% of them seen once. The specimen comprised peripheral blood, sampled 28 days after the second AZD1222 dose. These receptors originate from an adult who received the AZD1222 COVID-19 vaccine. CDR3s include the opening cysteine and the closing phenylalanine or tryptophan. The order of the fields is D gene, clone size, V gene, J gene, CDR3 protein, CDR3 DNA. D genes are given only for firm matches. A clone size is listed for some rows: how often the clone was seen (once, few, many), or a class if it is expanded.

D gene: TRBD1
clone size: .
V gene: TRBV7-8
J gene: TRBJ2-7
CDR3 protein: CASSLRTGLFEQYF
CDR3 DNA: TGTGCCAGCAGCTTAAGGACAGGGCTTTTCGAGCAGTACTTC

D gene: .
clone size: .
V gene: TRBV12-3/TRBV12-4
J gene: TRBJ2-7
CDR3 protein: CASSLGQGGQYF
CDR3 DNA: TGTGCCAGCAGTTTGGGGCAGGGTGGGCAGTACTTC

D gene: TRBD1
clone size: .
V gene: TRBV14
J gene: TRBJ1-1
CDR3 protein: CASSQEIRGLDTEAFF
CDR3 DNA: TGTGCCAGCAGCCAAGAGATCAGGGGGTTGGACACTGAAGCTTTCTTT

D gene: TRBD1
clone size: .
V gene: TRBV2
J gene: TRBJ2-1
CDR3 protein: CASSSGTGARLYNEQFF
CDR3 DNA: TGTGCCAGCAGTTCCGGGACAGGGGCCAGGCTCTACAATGAGCAGTTCTTC

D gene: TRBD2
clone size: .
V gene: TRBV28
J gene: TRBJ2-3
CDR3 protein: CASMSTSGVDTQYF
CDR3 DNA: TGTGCCAGCATGAGCACTAGCGGGGTAGATACGCAGTATTTT

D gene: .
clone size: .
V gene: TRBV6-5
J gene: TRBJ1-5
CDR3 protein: CASNHQGGEPQHF
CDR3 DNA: TGTGCCAGCAATCACCAGGGCGGGGAGCCCCAGCATTTT

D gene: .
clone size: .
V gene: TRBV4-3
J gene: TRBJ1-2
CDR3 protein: CASSFKGGGQEGYTF
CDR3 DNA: TGCGCCAGCAGCTTTAAAGGGGGAGGGCAGGAAGGCTACACCTTC

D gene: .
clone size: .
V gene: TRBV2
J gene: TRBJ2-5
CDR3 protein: CASSTQGTVQETQYF
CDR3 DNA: TGTGCCAGCTCTACGCAAGGGACCGTACAAGAGACCCAGTACTTC

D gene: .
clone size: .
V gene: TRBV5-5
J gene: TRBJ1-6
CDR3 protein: CASSFATINGNSPLHF
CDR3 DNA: TGTGCCAGCAGCTTCGCGACGATCAACGGCAATTCACCCCTCCACTTT

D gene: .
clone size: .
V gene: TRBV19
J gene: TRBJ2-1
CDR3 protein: CASSPGYSSYNEQFF
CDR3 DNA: TGTGCCAGTAGTCCCGGCTATAGTTCCTACAATGAGCAGTTCTTC

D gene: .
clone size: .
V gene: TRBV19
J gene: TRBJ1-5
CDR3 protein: CASSSRGDQPQHF
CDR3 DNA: TGTGCCAGTAGTTCCAGGGGAGATCAGCCCCAGCATTTT

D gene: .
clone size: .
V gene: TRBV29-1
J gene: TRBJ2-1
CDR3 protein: CSVEKGYNEQFF
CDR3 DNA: TGCAGCGTTGAAAAGGGGTACAATGAGCAGTTCTTC

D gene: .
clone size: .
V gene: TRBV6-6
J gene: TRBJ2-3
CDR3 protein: CASSWARDTQYF
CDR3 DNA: TGTGCCAGCAGTTGGGCGAGAGATACGCAGTATTTT

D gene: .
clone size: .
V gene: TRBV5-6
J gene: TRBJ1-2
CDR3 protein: CASSLESGYTF
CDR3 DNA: TGTGCCAGCAGCTTGGAATCTGGCTACACCTTC

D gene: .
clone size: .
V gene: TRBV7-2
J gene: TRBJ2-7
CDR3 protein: CASSLAGGSSYEQYF
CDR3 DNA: TGTGCCAGCAGCTTAGCGGGGGGCAGTTCCTACGAGCAGTACTTC

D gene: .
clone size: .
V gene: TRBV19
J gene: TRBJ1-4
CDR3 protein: CASSITPGRSEKLFF
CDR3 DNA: TGTGCCAGTAGTATAACTCCTGGACGAAGCGAAAAACTGTTTTTT

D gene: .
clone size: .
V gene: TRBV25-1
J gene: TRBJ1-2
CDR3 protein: CASSDRVYNGYTF
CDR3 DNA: TGTGCCAGCAGTGACAGGGTCTATAATGGCTACACCTTC

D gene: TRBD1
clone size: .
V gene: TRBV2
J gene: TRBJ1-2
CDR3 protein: CASSEARDSYGYTF
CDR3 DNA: TGTGCCAGCAGTGAAGCGCGGGACAGTTATGGCTACACCTTC

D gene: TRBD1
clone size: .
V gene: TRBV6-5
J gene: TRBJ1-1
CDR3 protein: CASSWDRDTEAFF
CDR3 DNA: TGTGCCAGCAGTTGGGACAGGGACACTGAAGCTTTCTTT

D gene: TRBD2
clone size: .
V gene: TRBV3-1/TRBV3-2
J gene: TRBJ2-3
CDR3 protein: CASSRRLAGGTDTQYF
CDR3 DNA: TGTGCCAGCAGCCGACGGCTAGCGGGAGGCACAGATACGCAGTATTTT

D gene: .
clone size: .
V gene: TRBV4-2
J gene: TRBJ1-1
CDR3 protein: CASSQVTENTEAFF
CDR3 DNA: TGTGCCAGCAGCCAAGTAACAGAGAACACTGAAGCTTTCTTT

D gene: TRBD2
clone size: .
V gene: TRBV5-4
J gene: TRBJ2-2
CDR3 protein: CASSLELAVTGELFF
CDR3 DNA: TGTGCCAGCAGCTTGGAACTAGCGGTCACCGGGGAGCTGTTTTTT

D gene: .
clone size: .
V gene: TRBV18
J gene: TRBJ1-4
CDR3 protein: CASSPPDGSTNEKLFF
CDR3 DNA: TGTGCCAGCTCACCACCGGATGGATCAACTAATGAAAAACTGTTTTTT

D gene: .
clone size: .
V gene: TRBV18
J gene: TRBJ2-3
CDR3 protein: CASSREPGADTQYF
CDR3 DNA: TGTGCCAGCTCACGAGAACCCGGCGCAGATACGCAGTATTTT

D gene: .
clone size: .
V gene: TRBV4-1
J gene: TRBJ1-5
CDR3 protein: CASSQDSGGSNQPQHF
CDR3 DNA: TGCGCCAGCAGCCAAGATTCAGGAGGTAGCAATCAGCCCCAGCATTTT

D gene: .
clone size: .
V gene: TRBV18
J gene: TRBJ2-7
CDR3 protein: CASSDLTTLGEQYF
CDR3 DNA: TGTGCCAGCTCCGACCTGACTACCCTCGGCGAGCAGTACTTC

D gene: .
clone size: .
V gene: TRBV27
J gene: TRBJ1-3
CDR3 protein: CASSFRYTEGRFSGNTIYF
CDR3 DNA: TGTGCCAGCAGTTTTCGGTATACCGAGGGACGGTTCTCTGGAAACACCATATATTTT

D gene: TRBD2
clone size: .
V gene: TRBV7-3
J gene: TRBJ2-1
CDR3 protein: CASSSGTSGYNEQFF
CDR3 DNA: TGTGCCAGCAGCTCCGGGACTAGCGGCTACAATGAGCAGTTCTTC

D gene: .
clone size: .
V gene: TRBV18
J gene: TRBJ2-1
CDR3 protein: CASSPVAEVNEQFF
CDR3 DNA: TGTGCCAGCTCACCAGTGGCGGAGGTCAATGAGCAGTTCTTC

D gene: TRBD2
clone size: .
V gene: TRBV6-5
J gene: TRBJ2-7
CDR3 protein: CASNPGTSAYEQYF
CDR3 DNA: TGTGCCAGCAACCCCGGGACTAGCGCCTACGAGCAGTACTTC

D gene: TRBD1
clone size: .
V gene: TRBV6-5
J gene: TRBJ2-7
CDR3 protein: CASSLSGQGYEQYF
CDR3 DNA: TGTGCCAGCAGTCTCTCGGGACAGGGATACGAGCAGTACTTC

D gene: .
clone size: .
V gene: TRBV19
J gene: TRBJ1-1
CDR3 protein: CASSNGVSDTEAFF
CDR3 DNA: TGTGCCAGTAGTAACGGGGTATCGGACACTGAAGCTTTCTTT

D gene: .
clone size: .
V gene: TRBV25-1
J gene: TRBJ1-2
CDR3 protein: CASSELKVPYGYTF
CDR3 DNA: TGTGCCAGCAGTGAATTGAAGGTGCCCTATGGCTACACCTTC

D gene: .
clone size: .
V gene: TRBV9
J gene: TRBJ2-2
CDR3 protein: CASSVEAGYNTGELFF
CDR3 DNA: TGTGCCAGCAGCGTAGAAGCAGGGTACAACACCGGGGAGCTGTTTTTT

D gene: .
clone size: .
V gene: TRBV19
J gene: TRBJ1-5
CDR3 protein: CASRGFADSNQPQHF
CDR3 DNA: TGTGCCAGTAGGGGGTTCGCTGATAGCAATCAGCCCCAGCATTTT

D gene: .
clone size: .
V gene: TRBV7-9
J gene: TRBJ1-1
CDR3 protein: CASRGTQNTEAFF
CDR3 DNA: TGTGCCAGCAGAGGGACGCAGAACACTGAAGCTTTCTTT

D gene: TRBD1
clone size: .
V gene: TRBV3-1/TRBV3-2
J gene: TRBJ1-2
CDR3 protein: CASSTGTDYGYTF
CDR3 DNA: TGTGCCAGCAGTACCGGGACAGACTATGGCTACACCTTC

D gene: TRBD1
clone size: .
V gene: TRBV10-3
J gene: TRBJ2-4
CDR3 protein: CAISAGTGGIDGKNIQYF
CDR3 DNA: TGTGCCATCAGTGCCGGGACAGGGGGCATTGACGGCAAAAACATTCAGTACTTC

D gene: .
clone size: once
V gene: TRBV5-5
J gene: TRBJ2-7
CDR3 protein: CASSFWADEQYF
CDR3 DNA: TGTGCCAGCAGCTTTTGGGCCGACGAGCAGTACTTC

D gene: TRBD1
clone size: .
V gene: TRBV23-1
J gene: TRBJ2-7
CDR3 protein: CASSKKQGPDSYEQYF
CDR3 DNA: TGCGCCAGCAGTAAGAAACAGGGGCCCGACTCCTACGAGCAGTACTTC

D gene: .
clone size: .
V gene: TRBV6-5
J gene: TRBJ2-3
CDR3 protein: CASSYTGSTDTQYF
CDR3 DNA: TGTGCCAGCAGTTACACGGGGTCCACAGATACGCAGTATTTT

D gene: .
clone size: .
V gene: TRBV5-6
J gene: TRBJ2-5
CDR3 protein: CASSLMETQYF
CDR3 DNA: TGTGCCAGCAGCTTGATGGAGACCCAGTACTTC

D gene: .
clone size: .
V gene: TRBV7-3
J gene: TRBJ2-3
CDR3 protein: CASSLRVRSYTDTQYF
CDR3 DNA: TGTGCCAGCAGCTTAAGGGTCAGATCGTACACAGATACGCAGTATTTT

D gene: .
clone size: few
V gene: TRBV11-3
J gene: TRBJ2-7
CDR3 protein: CASSGTPYEQYF
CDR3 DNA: TGTGCCAGCAGCGGTACGCCCTACGAGCAGTACTTC

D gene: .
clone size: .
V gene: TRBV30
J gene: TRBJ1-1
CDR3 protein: CAWSPLSWGTPTEAFF
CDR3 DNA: TGTGCCTGGAGTCCTCTCTCCTGGGGGACTCCTACTGAAGCTTTCTTT

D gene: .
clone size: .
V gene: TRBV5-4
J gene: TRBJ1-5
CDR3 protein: CASSLGGPGGNQPQHF
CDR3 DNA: TGTGCCAGCAGCTTGGGGGGGCCGGGGGGCAATCAGCCCCAGCATTTT

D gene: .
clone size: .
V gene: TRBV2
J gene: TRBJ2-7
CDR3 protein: CASSGDPRSEQYF
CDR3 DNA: TGTGCCAGCAGTGGGGACCCAAGGTCCGAGCAGTACTTC

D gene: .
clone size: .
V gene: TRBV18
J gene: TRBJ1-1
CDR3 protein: CASSLRTGNTEAFF
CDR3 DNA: TGTGCCAGCTCACTCAGGACGGGGAACACTGAAGCTTTCTTT

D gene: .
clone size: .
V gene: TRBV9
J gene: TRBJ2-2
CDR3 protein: CASSVAYGYTGELFF
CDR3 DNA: TGTGCCAGCAGCGTAGCGTATGGGTACACCGGGGAGCTGTTTTTT

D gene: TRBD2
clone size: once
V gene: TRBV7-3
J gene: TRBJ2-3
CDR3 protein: CASSLSSLAGVDTQYF
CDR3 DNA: TGTGCCAGCAGCTTAAGCTCGCTAGCGGGAGTTGATACGCAGTATTTT

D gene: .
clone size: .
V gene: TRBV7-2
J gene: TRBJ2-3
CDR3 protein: CASSLGRGDTQYF
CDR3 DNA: TGTGCCAGCAGCTTAGGAAGAGGAGATACGCAGTATTTT

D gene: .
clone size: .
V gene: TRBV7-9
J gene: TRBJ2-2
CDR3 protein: CASSLAGTNTGELFF
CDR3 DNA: TGTGCCAGCAGCTTAGCTGGGACGAACACCGGGGAGCTGTTTTTT

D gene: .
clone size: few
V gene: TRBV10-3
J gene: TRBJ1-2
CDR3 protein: CAISAGNPYEGYTF
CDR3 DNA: TGTGCCATCAGTGCAGGGAATCCATACGAAGGCTACACCTTC

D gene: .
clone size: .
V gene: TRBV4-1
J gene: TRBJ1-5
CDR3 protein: CASSQDGDNNQPQHF
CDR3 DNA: TGCGCCAGCAGCCAAGATGGGGACAACAATCAGCCCCAGCATTTT

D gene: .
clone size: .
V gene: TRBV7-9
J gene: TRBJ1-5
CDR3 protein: CASSYTGGANTGGNQPQHF
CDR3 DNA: TGTGCCAGCAGCTACACTGGGGGGGCGAATACCGGAGGCAATCAGCCCCAGCATTTT